Below, 31 T cell receptor beta chains from the same sample are listed, as sequenced in a study of blood T cell repertoires in COVID-19. Profiling relied on immunoSEQ multiplex PCR, and the TCRdb table lists in-frame clones only, not all of them. The sample comprises 250,000 to 400,000 clones, 85% of which are singletons, and over 1.5% rests with the top ten. What was sequenced was PBMCs or T cells enriched from blood (not recorded which). These receptors were obtained from a woman aged 30 to 39 who had been exposed to COVID-19.

The chain couples TRBV9 to TRBJ2-1; TRBD2 aligns across 7 bases. Looked up from germline, CDR1 is SGDLS and CDR2 is YYNGEE. The CDR3 is 17 amino acids. The V gene end was trimmed by 3 bases and the J gene end by 4 bases; junction bases not matched to a gene: 13. In DNA form, the CDR3 reads TGTGCCAGCAGCGCCAGACCTTCTAGCGGAGTATACAATGAGCAGTTCTTC. Protein product: CASSARPSSGVYNEQFF.

The chain recombines TRBV28 with TRBJ2-5, with TRBD1 as a possible D gene (6 bases). This CDR3 is built from 12 residues. Germline values: CDR1 MDHEN, CDR2 SYDVKM. V was pared by 6 bases and J by 9 bases, with 14 bases between. The CDR3 sequence is CASRTPAGAQYF. The CDR3 DNA reads TGTGCCAGCAGAACTCCAGCAGGGGCCCAGTACTTC.

The chain combines TRBV7-9 with TRBJ2-1, with D unclear. Germline assignment: CDR1 SEHNR and CDR2 FQNEAQ (reference sequence). The V end was cut by 2 bases, the J end by 5 bases, with 13 bases between. CDR3 length equals 15 residues. The CDR3 reads CASSLSVAPNNEQFF. The CDR3 DNA is TGTGCCAGCAGCTTAAGTGTAGCACCGAACAATGAGCAGTTCTTC.

The V call is TRBV5-1, the J call TRBJ2-3; perhaps TRBD2 as D (6 bases). CDR1 is SGHRS and CDR2 is YFSETQ in the germline V gene. CDR3 length: 13 amino acids. Trimming cost V 5 bases and J 4 bases, with 11 bases left between them. The CDR3 DNA follows: TGCGCCAGCAGTATGGAGGGCCCAGATACGCAGTATTTT. Translation: CASSMEGPDTQYF.

This clone was observed a handful of times. CDR3 in amino acids: CASSPTGQGQAFF. The CDR3 DNA follows: TGTGCCAGCAGTCCCACGGGACAGGGACAAGCTTTCTTT. V gene TRBV7-3 combines with J gene TRBJ1-1; 9 bases are a match to TRBD1. Trimming took 6 bases from V and 9 from J; bases not matched to a gene: 8. The germline V gene has CDR1 SGHTA and CDR2 FQGTGA. The CDR3 has 13 residues.

This sequence joins TRBV15 and TRBJ1-5, with a possible D match to TRBD1 (5 bases). V shed 0 bases and J shed 3 bases, with 9 bases lying between them. Germline lookup yields CDR1 LNHNV and CDR2 YYDKDF (reference sequence). The CDR3 extends over 15 amino acids. CDR3 sequence (DNA): TGTGCCACCAGCAGAGATCGGGGGACCAATCAGCCCCAGCATTTT. This translates into CATSRDRGTNQPQHF.

V usage is TRBV30 and J usage is TRBJ2-7; D is possibly TRBD1 (6 bases). The ends were cut back, 5 bases at V and 6 bases at J, with 11 bases in the middle. Germline-derived CDR1 and CDR2 are GTSNPN and SVGIG (reference sequence). This CDR3 has 11 amino acids. CDR3 region: CAWGWGREQYF. CDR3 nucleotides: TGTGCCTGGGGTTGGGGGCGCGAGCAGTACTTC.

The chain employs TRBV30 and TRBJ1-6, with 8 bases aligning to TRBD1. The CDR3 has 13 residues. The junction had 6 bases not matched to a gene; V was cut back by 4 bases and J by 10 bases. Germline CDR1 and CDR2: GTSNPN and SVGIG (reference sequence). CDR3 coding DNA: TGTGCCTGGATGAACAGGGGGAGATCACCCCTCCACTTT. Its protein is CAWMNRGRSPLHF.

V is TRBV28 and J is TRBJ1-2, with 10 bases identical to TRBD1. J lost 4 bases, V lost 4 bases, and 9 bases had no gene match. CDR1 and CDR2 from the germline V gene are MDHEN and SYDVKM. The CDR3 consists of 16 residues. This chain's CDR3 is CASSSRRTGGFYGYTF. Here the CDR3 DNA reads TGTGCCAGCAGTTCACGTCGGACAGGGGGATTCTATGGCTACACCTTC.

The CDR3 reads CASSYRQRPTGDYGYTF. CDR3 in DNA: TGTGCCAGCAGTTATCGTCAAAGACCGACAGGGGACTATGGCTACACCTTC. The chain is built from TRBV6-2 or TRBV6-3 and TRBJ1-2, with 8 bases that match TRBD1. CDR1 MNHEY and CDR2 SVGEGT come from the germline V gene. V was clipped by 3 bases and J by 3 bases; unmatched bases: 12. The CDR3 runs to 17 residues.

The chain has TRBV6-2 or TRBV6-3 and TRBJ2-7; 10 nucleotides match TRBD2. V lost 0 bases, J lost 2 bases, and 7 bases stayed unmatched. CDR1 is MNHEY and CDR2 is SVGEGT in the germline V gene. The CDR3 spans 17 residues. The CDR3: CASSYSRVSGRAYEQYF. The CDR3, as DNA: TGTGCCAGCAGTTACTCGCGGGTAAGCGGGAGGGCCTACGAGCAGTACTTC.

The DNA of the CDR3 is TGCGCCAGCAGCACCGACAGCAACACTGAAGCTTTCTTT. Its protein is CASSTDSNTEAFF. The rearrangement links TRBV5-1 to TRBJ1-1, with D maybe TRBD1 (5 bases). Germline CDR1 SGHRS, CDR2 YFSETQ. CDR3 size: 13 residues. The V and J ends lost 4 bases and 2 bases respectively, with 9 bases between them.

The chain carries TRBV19 and TRBJ1-5, with D hard to call. Germline-derived CDR1 and CDR2 are LNHDA and SQIVND (reference sequence). The CDR3 is 16 residues long. The ends were cut back, 3 bases at V and 2 bases at J, with 14 bases in the middle. CDR3: CASSMVRVLGNQPQHF. The CDR3 bases are TGTGCCAGTAGTATGGTACGAGTTCTGGGCAATCAGCCCCAGCATTTT.

This sequence joins TRBV4-3 and TRBJ1-4; D is unclear. Germline CDR1 LGHNA, CDR2 YSLEER. CDR3 length equals 14 residues. The V end was cut by 1 base, the J end by 8 bases, with 11 bases between. As DNA, the CDR3 is TGCGCCAGCAGCCAAGGGCCGGGAGAGGAAAAACTGTTTTTT. Encoded protein: CASSQGPGEEKLFF.

The chain carries TRBV11-1 and TRBJ2-1; TRBD2 matches at 10 bases. The length of the CDR3 is 15 residues. V gave up 6 bases and J gave up 4 bases; unmatched junction bases: 6. Germline loops: CDR1 SGHAT, CDR2 FQDESV (reference sequence). For the CDR3, the DNA is TGTGCCAGCAGTGGACTAGCGGCGGGGTACAATGAGCAGTTCTTC. Translated: CASSGLAAGYNEQFF.

This chain joins TRBV7-3 and TRBJ2-1; perhaps TRBD2 as D (5 bases). CDR3 length: 16 amino acids. V was pared by 5 bases and J by 8 bases, with 22 bases between. The V gene's germline CDR1 is SGHTA and CDR2 FQGTGA. The CDR3 sequence is CASSLDPQPRVYEQFF. The CDR3, as DNA: TGTGCCAGCAGCCTGGACCCCCAACCGCGGGTCTATGAGCAGTTCTTC.

The chain uses TRBV29-1 and TRBJ1-2; D not resolved. V was cut by 0 bases and J by 3 bases, with 8 bases left in between. Germline CDR1 is SQVTM and CDR2 is ANQGSEA. The CDR3 contains 13 residues. CDR3 region: CSVEDSTHYGYTF. The CDR3 coding sequence is TGCAGCGTTGAAGATTCCACACACTATGGCTACACCTTC.

This clone was detected a few times. The chain recombines TRBV7-9 with TRBJ2-7; D gene uncertain. V was cut by 1 base and J by 2 bases, with 9 bases left in between. This CDR3 spans 14 amino acids. Germline V gene sequence: CDR1 SEHNR, CDR2 FQNEAQ (reference sequence). DNA for the CDR3: TGTGCCAGCAGCTTAGTAGGAACAGCCTACGAGCAGTACTTC. Translating it yields CASSLVGTAYEQYF.

This rearrangement joins TRBV11-2 to TRBJ2-7; no reliable D call. The ends were cut back, 6 bases at V and 7 bases at J, with 10 bases in the middle. This CDR3 has 11 amino acids. Germline-derived CDR1 and CDR2 are SGHAT and FQNNGV. DNA for the CDR3: TGTGCCAGCAGTGAGATGTGGGAGCAGTACTTC. Translation: CASSEMWEQYF.

The chain joins TRBV28 to TRBJ1-5, with TRBD1 matching 9 bases. V lost 4 bases to trimming and J lost 7 bases; unmatched junction nucleotides: 11. This CDR3 has 16 residues. Germline loops: CDR1 MDHEN, CDR2 SYDVKM. The CDR3 DNA reads as TGTGCCAGCAGTTCCGGTCAACAGGGGGCTCAACAGCCCCAGCATTTT. The encoded protein is CASSSGQQGAQQPQHF. The variable domain in full, with the rest retrieved from reference TRBV28 and TRBJ1-5, is DVKVTQSSRYLVKRTGEKVFLECVQDMDHENMFWYRQDPGLGLRLIYFSYDVKMKEKGDIPEGYSVSREKKERFSLILESASTNQTSMYLCASSSGQQGAQQPQHFGDGTRLSIL.

The chain has TRBV15 and TRBJ2-3; TRBD1 aligns across 9 bases. V shed 3 bases, J shed 0 bases, and the junction held 13 bases outside the gene matches. The CDR3 has 19 residues. Per the germline V gene, CDR1 is LNHNV and CDR2 is YYDKDF (reference sequence). CDR3 DNA sequence: TGTGCCACCAGCAGTGGACAGGGGTCGGAGCTAACTAGCACAGATACGCAGTATTTT. The encoded protein is CATSSGQGSELTSTDTQYF.

The chain carries TRBV7-9 and TRBJ1-3; TRBD1 aligns across 7 bases. The CDR3 has 15 residues. V was clipped by 10 bases and J by 3 bases; unmatched bases: 12. Looked up from germline, CDR1 is SEHNR and CDR2 is FQNEAQ (reference sequence). CDR3: CANSKTGLGGNTIYF. DNA of the CDR3: TGTGCCAACTCGAAGACAGGGTTAGGTGGAAACACCATATATTTT.

This chain links TRBV18 with TRBJ1-1; TRBD1 matches at 7 bases. The ends lost 2 bases at V and 4 bases at J; junction bases unmatched: 10. This CDR3 comprises 16 residues. Germline V gene data show CDR1 as KGHSH and CDR2 as LQKENI. DNA for the CDR3: TGTGCCAGCTCACCAGTCGGTAGGCAGGGGGGCACTGAAGCTTTCTTT. As protein: CASSPVGRQGGTEAFF.

The rearrangement uses TRBV28 and TRBJ1-2; D not certain. The V and J ends lost 6 bases and 7 bases respectively, with 9 bases between them. The V gene's germline CDR1 is MDHEN and CDR2 SYDVKM. The CDR3 sequence is 11 residues long. CDR3 in DNA: TGTGCCAGCAGCCCCCCGGGTGGCTACACCTTC. Translation gives CASSPPGGYTF.

This clone came up a few times. V and J are TRBV6-5 and TRBJ2-5; D is possibly TRBD1 (5 bases). Between the trimmed V and J ends, which lost 2 bases and 0 bases, there was a span of 10 bases. CDR1 MNHEY and CDR2 SVGAGI come from the germline V gene. The CDR3 extends over 15 amino acids. The CDR3 sequence: CASSYRRTNQETQYF. The CDR3 DNA reads as TGTGCCAGCAGTTACCGACGGACAAACCAAGAGACCCAGTACTTC.

This clone was recorded once. V and J are TRBV30 and TRBJ2-1; perhaps TRBD2 as D (6 bases). The CDR3 covers 12 residues. Germline lookup yields CDR1 GTSNPN and CDR2 SVGIG (reference sequence). The germline V and J ends were trimmed by 1 base and 9 bases, with 10 bases remaining between them. In nucleotides, the CDR3 is TGTGCCTGGAGTGGTGGGGGGAGTGAGCAGTTCTTC. As protein: CAWSGGGSEQFF. Drawing the rest from reference TRBV30 and TRBJ2-1, the complete variable domain is SQTIHQWPATLVQPVGSPLSLECTVEGTSNPNLYWYRQAAGRGLQLLFYSVGIGQISSEVPQNLSASRPQDRQFILSSKKLLLSDSGFYLCAWSGGGSEQFFGPGTRLTVL.

V and J are TRBV24-1 and TRBJ2-5, with TRBD1 matching 7 bases. Germline V gene sequence: CDR1 KGHDR, CDR2 SFDVKD. V lost 6 bases to trimming and J lost 3 bases; unmatched junction nucleotides: 9. This CDR3 has 15 amino acids. CDR3 bases: TGTGCCACCAGTTCTTTCCGGGACAGAGAAGAGACCCAGTACTTC. This codes for CATSSFRDREETQYF.

The chain recombines TRBV5-1 with TRBJ1-1; D is undetermined. Germline-derived CDR1 and CDR2 are SGHRS and YFSETQ. V lost 0 bases to trimming and J lost 4 bases, with 10 bases between them. The CDR3 sequence is 14 residues long. CDR3 sequence: CASSLAGFVTEAFF. The CDR3 DNA reads TGCGCCAGCAGCTTGGCGGGGTTCGTCACTGAAGCTTTCTTT.

The rearrangement uses TRBV19 and TRBJ2-7, with 8 bases matching TRBD2. The CDR3 runs to 15 residues. V shed 2 bases and J 3 bases; nucleotides not matched to a gene: 6. Germline CDR1 and CDR2: LNHDA and SQIVND (reference sequence). The CDR3 reads CASSITSGPSYEQYF. The CDR3 region has the DNA TGTGCCAGTAGTATAACTAGCGGACCTAGCTACGAGCAGTACTTC.

The rearrangement joins TRBV30 to TRBJ1-2, with 7 bases aligning to TRBD1. V was clipped by 2 bases and J by 8 bases; unmatched bases: 5. CDR3 length: 12 amino acids. Germline CDR1 GTSNPN, CDR2 SVGIG (reference sequence). This chain's CDR3 is CAWSSIGGGYTF. In DNA, the CDR3 is TGTGCCTGGAGTTCGATAGGGGGCGGCTACACCTTC. Full variable domain (outside the CDR3, taken from reference TRBV30 and TRBJ1-2): SQTIHQWPATLVQPVGSPLSLECTVEGTSNPNLYWYRQAAGRGLQLLFYSVGIGQISSEVPQNLSASRPQDRQFILSSKKLLLSDSGFYLCAWSSIGGGYTFGSGTRLTVV.

CDR3 DNA sequence: TGTGCCAGCAGCCTACAGACAGGGGGCAAAGGAAACACCATATATTTT. Amino acid sequence: CASSLQTGGKGNTIYF. This rearrangement joins TRBV7-2 to TRBJ1-3, with 10 nucleotides matching TRBD1. The germline V gene encodes CDR1 SGHTA and CDR2 FQGNSA. The V gene end was trimmed by 5 bases and the J gene end by 4 bases; junction bases not matched to a gene: 8. CDR3 size: 16 residues.